Following are 18 T cell receptor beta chains from one sample sequenced in a study of shared clonotypes between healthy human individuals. Assay used: immunoSEQ multiplex PCR; TCRdb lists only in-frame clones, some missing. The profile shows some 2,000,000 clones, approximately 94% of them singletons. CD8 cells classed as naive were CD45RO-negative and positively selected for CCR7, excluding terminally differentiated effector memory CD45RA+ cells. The sequencing input was naive CD8+ T cells sorted from blood. These receptors originate from a man aged 18-30 years in good health.

The chain combines TRBV7-9 with TRBJ2-1; TRBD2 aligns across 11 bases. This CDR3 has 17 amino acids. From germline, CDR1 is SEHNR and CDR2 FQNEAQ (reference sequence). V shed 8 bases and J 7 bases; nucleotides not matched to a gene: 16. The CDR3 loop reads CASSQPGLAGGRNEQFF. CDR3 in DNA: TGTGCCAGCTCCCAACCCGGTTTAGCGGGGGGGCGGAATGAGCAGTTCTTC.

This chain connects TRBV6-1 to TRBJ2-3, with 9 bases identical to TRBD2. CDR1 and CDR2 from the germline V gene are MNHNS and SASEGT. The V segment lost 0 bases and the J segment 1 base; nucleotides outside the gene matches: 2. The length of the CDR3 is 16 residues. In DNA, the CDR3 is TGTGCCAGCAGTGAAGCGGAGCGGGGGGGCACAGATACGCAGTATTTT. Amino acids: CASSEAERGGTDTQYF.

This chain joins TRBV2 and TRBJ2-7, with TRBD1 matching over 8 bases. The ends lost 3 bases at V and 3 bases at J; junction bases unmatched: 7. Germline CDR1 SNHLY, CDR2 FYNNEI. The CDR3 spans 15 residues. DNA of the CDR3: TGTGCCAGCAGTGAGGACAGGGTGGAGCTCTACGAGCAGTACTTC. It codes for CASSEDRVELYEQYF.

The J gene is TRBJ1-2, the V gene TRBV4-1; possible D gene TRBD1, 5 bases. V was shortened by 6 bases and J by 2 bases, with 16 bases between the two germline ends. The germline V gene encodes CDR1 MGHRA and CDR2 YSYEKL. CDR3 size: 15 residues. CDR3 in amino acids: CASSPNPTGNYGYTF. As DNA, the CDR3 is TGCGCCAGCAGTCCCAACCCTACAGGAAACTATGGCTACACCTTC.

The sample holds a few counts of this clone. V is TRBV27 and J is TRBJ2-5; no definite D call. Germline-derived CDR1 and CDR2 are MNHEY and SMNVEV (reference sequence). This CDR3 spans 15 amino acids. V was shortened by 9 bases and J by 5 bases, with 22 bases between the two germline ends. CDR3 loop: CASRKATSTMETQYF. CDR3 nucleotides: TGTGCCAGTCGAAAGGCGACCAGTACCATGGAGACCCAGTACTTC.

This chain links TRBV5-4 with TRBJ2-7, with TRBD2 matching 8 bases. The CDR3 has 12 residues. Trimming at V came to 4 bases and at J to 6 bases, leaving 3 bases not matched to a gene. Germline CDR1 and CDR2: SGHNT and YYREEE (reference sequence). CDR3 in DNA: TGTGCCAGCAGCCCGCGGGGGGCCGAGCAGTACTTC. Protein product: CASSPRGAEQYF.

The chain couples TRBV9 to TRBJ2-7; 11 bases are shared with TRBD2. V lost 0 bases and J lost 6; bases outside the gene matches: 8. The CDR3 runs to 16 residues. The germline V gene has CDR1 SGDLS and CDR2 YYNGEE. The CDR3 loop is CASSVGSGLAGGEQYF. DNA for the CDR3: TGTGCCAGCAGCGTAGGTTCTGGCCTAGCGGGAGGCGAGCAGTACTTC.

The rearrangement joins TRBV5-1 to TRBJ1-1; no firm D call. There are 14 residues in the CDR3. Trimming removed 2 bases at V and 1 base at J, with 9 bases between. Germline CDR1 reads SGHRS; CDR2 reads YFSETQ. The CDR3 reads CASSFWGSNTEAFF. The CDR3 coding sequence is TGCGCCAGCAGCTTCTGGGGATCGAACACTGAAGCTTTCTTT.

The sample holds one count of this clone. The chain uses TRBV19 and TRBJ2-7; weak D call: TRBD2 (5 bases). The V end lost 5 bases, the J end lost 2 bases, and 13 bases lay between the germline ends. This CDR3 region has 14 residues. Germline CDR1 and CDR2: LNHDA and SQIVND (reference sequence). The DNA of the CDR3 is TGTGCCAGTAGTGCCCGGGATCAGACCTACGAGCAGTACTTC. As protein: CASSARDQTYEQYF.

CDR3 nucleotide sequence: TGTGCCAGCAGCTACCAAGGGACTAGTCGTCACGGGGAGCTGTTTTTT. Amino acid sequence: CASSYQGTSRHGELFF. The chain couples TRBV13 to TRBJ2-2; 8 nucleotides line up with TRBD2. Germline V lookup: CDR1 PRHDT, CDR2 FYEKMQ (reference sequence). Losses at the gene ends were 4 bases for V and 7 bases for J; bases not matched to a gene: 11. The CDR3 is 16 amino acids.

The genes are TRBV5-6 and TRBJ2-1, with TRBD2 matching over 7 bases. V gave up 3 bases and J gave up 8 bases; unmatched junction bases: 17. Germline V gives CDR1 SGHDT, CDR2 YYEEEE. This CDR3 region has 17 residues. Here the CDR3 DNA reads TGTGCCAGCAGCTCTTCCTTGGGCCCAGCGGGAAAGCATGAGCAGTTCTTC. Its translation is CASSSSLGPAGKHEQFF. Filled out from reference TRBV5-6 and TRBJ2-1, the complete variable domain reads DAGVTQSPTHLIKTRGQQVTLRCSPKSGHDTVSWYQQALGQGPQFIFQYYEEEERQRGNFPDRFSGHQFPNYSSELNVNALLLGDSALYLCASSSSLGPAGKHEQFFGPGTRLTVL.

About this clone itself: This same CDR3 is encoded by further DNA sequences in the sample. This sequence joins TRBV11-2 and TRBJ2-5; TRBD1 matches at 9 bases. V lost 3 bases, J lost 1 base, and 0 bases stayed unmatched. The germline V gene encodes CDR1 SGHAT and CDR2 FQNNGV. This CDR3 has 14 residues. CDR3 region: CASSLTGGQETQYF. CDR3 coding DNA: TGTGCCAGCAGCTTGACAGGGGGCCAAGAGACCCAGTACTTC.

The rearrangement joins TRBV27 to TRBJ1-2; D not certain. This CDR3 is built from 13 residues. Germline CDR1 reads MNHEY; CDR2 reads SMNVEV (reference sequence). V lost 3 bases and J 3 bases, leaving 8 bases between the germline ends. The CDR3, as DNA: TGTGCCAGCAGTTTTAGGGATTACTATGGCTACACCTTC. Encoded protein: CASSFRDYYGYTF.

This chain joins TRBV27 and TRBJ1-2; the match to TRBD1 covers 9 bases. The germline V gene encodes CDR1 MNHEY and CDR2 SMNVEV (reference sequence). V gave up 4 bases and J gave up 1 base; unmatched junction bases: 13. This CDR3 comprises 18 residues. CDR3 region: CASSSVGTGMIGNYGYTF. The CDR3 DNA reads as TGTGCCAGCAGTTCCGTCGGGACAGGGATGATTGGTAACTATGGCTACACCTTC.

The V and J genes are TRBV2 and TRBJ2-1, with 8 bases identical to TRBD2. The CDR3 consists of 14 residues. The V gene's germline CDR1 is SNHLY and CDR2 FYNNEI. Losses at the gene ends were 3 bases for V and 9 bases for J; bases not matched to a gene: 7. The CDR3, as DNA: TGTGCCAGCAGTGATGAGCGGGAGACGCCTGAGCAGTTCTTC. It yields the protein CASSDERETPEQFF.

The genes are TRBV6-5 and TRBJ2-3, with TRBD2 matching 14 bases. The V segment lost 6 bases and the J segment 3 bases; nucleotides outside the gene matches: 2. CDR1 is MNHEY, CDR2 SVGAGI, per germline. The CDR3 covers 15 residues. For the CDR3, the DNA is TGTGCCAGCAGCCGGACTAGCGGGGGGACAGATACGCAGTATTTT. Protein sequence: CASSRTSGGTDTQYF.

This chain connects TRBV2 to TRBJ2-1; 8 positions match TRBD1. Looked up from germline, CDR1 is SNHLY and CDR2 is FYNNEI. The ends lost 5 bases at V and 5 bases at J; junction bases unmatched: 5. CDR3 length: 14 amino acids. The CDR3 DNA reads as TGTGCCAGCAGTCTACAGGGGGTGGACAATGAGCAGTTCTTC. Amino acids: CASSLQGVDNEQFF. Based on the CDR3 plus reference TRBV2 and TRBJ2-1, the full variable domain is EPEVTQTPSHQVTQMGQEVILRCVPISNHLYFYWYRQILGQKVEFLVSFYNNEISEKSEIFDDQFSVERPDGSNFTLKIRSTKLEDSAMYFCASSLQGVDNEQFFGPGTRLTVL.

The gene calls are TRBV28 and TRBJ2-7; TRBD1 might be the D (5 bases). CDR1 MDHEN and CDR2 SYDVKM come from the germline V gene. The CDR3 runs 14 residues. Trimming took off 5 bases at V and 3 bases at J, with 14 bases between the two ends. CDR3 in DNA: TGTGCCAGCAGTGAACAGGACGGAATCTACGAGCAGTACTTC. This gives the protein CASSEQDGIYEQYF.